This T cell receptor (beta chain) was captured by sequencing in a study of shared clonotypes between healthy human individuals. Repertoires were generated with immunoSEQ multiplex PCR, while TCRdb's copy carries only in-frame clones and drops some. The table has about 980,000 clones, around three quarters seen once. The study drew its donors from healthy HIV-negative adults without recent acute infections or vaccinations. This clonotype was obtained from a man younger than 30 in good health. Sequencing was performed on memory CD4+ T cells sorted from blood. The subset: CD45RA-negative fraction.

CDR3 DNA: TGTGCCAGCTCACCAGTAAACAGATTAAGGAATCAGCCCCAGCATTTT. Encoded protein: CASSPVNRLRNQPQHF. The chain couples TRBV18 to TRBJ1-5, with D unclear. This CDR3 has 16 amino acids. V lost 2 bases and J lost 4, with 15 bases in between. In germline, CDR1 is KGHSH, CDR2 LQKENI.